One and the same sample provided the 2 T cell receptor beta chains below, sequenced in a study of blood T cell repertoires in COVID-19. TCRdb keeps only in-frame clones here, not all; method: immunoSEQ multiplex PCR. The sample consists of 300,000 to 450,000 clones, approximately 87% of them appearing once. The sequencing sample was made of PBMCs or T cells enriched from blood (not recorded which). All receptors come from a man between 40 and 49 years old in a cohort exposed to, infected with or recovered from COVID-19 (not recorded which).

The chain links TRBV5-4 to TRBJ1-3; 8 nucleotides agree with TRBD1. The CDR3 length is 16 residues. V trimming: 0 bases; J trimming: 1 base; junction bases outside the gene matches: 3. Germline values: CDR1 SGHNT, CDR2 YYREEE (reference sequence). This CDR3 reads CASSLGTGWSGNTIYF. In DNA form, the CDR3 reads TGTGCCAGCAGCTTGGGGACAGGGTGGTCTGGAAACACCATATATTTT.

The V gene is TRBV29-1, the J gene TRBJ2-2, with a tentative D call TRBD2 (6 bases). The CDR3 consists of 14 residues. Per germline, CDR1 SQVTM and CDR2 ANQGSEA. V lost 7 bases, J lost 0 bases, and 12 bases lay in between. In DNA, the CDR3 is TGCAGCGCGGCCGGGACTTCGAACACCGGGGAGCTGTTTTTT. This translates into CSAAGTSNTGELFF.